This T cell receptor beta chain was identified during a study of blood T cell repertoires in COVID-19. Study overall: PBMCs, B-cell-depleted T cells, or T cells provided the cDNA or gDNA that made up the material.

The study drew participants aged about 18 to 95 years from approximately 25 US areas. Here immunoSEQ multiplex PCR was the method, and the copy in TCRdb shows in-frame clones only, minus some. The table shows 100,000 to 150,000 clones, with around 84% occurring only once. The V gene end was trimmed by 5 bases and the J gene end by 5 bases; junction bases not matched to a gene: 2. CDR3 length: 13 residues. Germline CDR1 is LNHDA and CDR2 is SQIVND (reference sequence). This clone turned up a few times. Source material: PBMCs or T cells enriched from blood (not recorded which). The clonotype was recovered from a woman in her 30s who had recovered from COVID-19. J is TRBJ1-4 and V is TRBV19; 7 nucleotides match TRBD1. DNA of the CDR3: TGTGCCAGTAGTGGGACAGTAAATGAAAAACTGTTTTTT. It is translated as CASSGTVNEKLFF.